This T cell receptor (beta chain) was recorded in a study of cytomegalovirus exposure and HLA in healthy donors. The primer mix had 60 Vbeta and 13 Jbeta primers. Sequenced by immunoSEQ multiplex PCR; TCRdb stores in-frame clones only, minus some. The table includes approximately 180,000 clones, around 84% detected once. V dropped 5 bases and J dropped 2; count of bases not matched to a gene: 6. The CDR3 runs 15 residues. Germline CDR1 SGHAT, CDR2 FQNNGV. The sample consisted of PBMCs. V gene TRBV11-2 combines with J gene TRBJ2-1; 7 bases line up with TRBD1. This TCR came from a woman between 18 and 29 years old in good health and CMV-seronegative. The CDR3, as DNA: TGTGCCAGCAGCAGACAGGGTGAGCCCTACAATGAGCAGTTCTTC. Protein sequence: CASSRQGEPYNEQFF.